A single sample gave rise to the 10 T cell receptor beta chains below, sequenced in a study of blood T cell repertoires in COVID-19. Using immunoSEQ multiplex PCR, the repertoire was profiled, and TCRdb retains in-frame clones only, with some absent. This table has 240,000 or so clones, around three quarters appearing once. Sequencing was performed on peripheral blood. The receptors were sampled from a woman aged 80 or older with acute or convalescent COVID-19.

This clone was detected a few times. The chain couples TRBV4-1 to TRBJ2-1, with a possible D match to TRBD1 (6 bases). The CDR3 has 17 amino acids. Germline lookup yields CDR1 MGHRA and CDR2 YSYEKL. Trimming shortened V by 4 bases and J by 0 bases, and 16 bases separated the two germline ends. This CDR3 reads CASSRRFGQSSYNEQFF. The CDR3 coding sequence is TGCGCCAGCAGCCGTCGATTCGGACAGAGCTCCTACAATGAGCAGTTCTTC.

The CDR3 region is CASRRGEPPYNEQFF. The CDR3 DNA is TGTGCCAGCAGACGGGGGGAGCCCCCCTACAATGAGCAGTTCTTC. The chain links TRBV28 to TRBJ2-1, with 7 positions matching TRBD2. The CDR3 totals 15 residues. V lost 6 bases, J lost 2 bases, and 7 bases stayed unmatched. Germline V gene lookup returns CDR1 MDHEN and CDR2 SYDVKM.

This chain links TRBV19 with TRBJ2-2, with 8 nucleotides matching TRBD1. Germline V gene sequence: CDR1 LNHDA, CDR2 SQIVND (reference sequence). This CDR3 contains 14 residues. The V and J ends lost 8 bases and 5 bases, in that order; junction bases with no gene match: 7. Here the CDR3 reads CASGGRQGTGELFF. In nucleotides, the CDR3 is TGTGCCAGTGGGGGTCGACAGGGGACCGGGGAGCTGTTTTTT.

This rearrangement joins TRBV2 to TRBJ2-2; D gene ambiguous. From germline, CDR1 is SNHLY and CDR2 FYNNEI. V gave up 4 bases and J gave up 5 bases, with 14 bases separating them. The CDR3 extends over 15 amino acids. The chain's CDR3 is CASSVTTTNTGELFF. The DNA for the CDR3 is TGTGCCAGCAGTGTAACTACGACCAATACCGGGGAGCTGTTTTTT.

V and J are TRBV2 and TRBJ1-6; 7 nucleotides agree with TRBD1. V shed 3 bases, J shed 5 bases, and the junction held 1 base outside the gene matches. CDR1 is SNHLY, CDR2 FYNNEI, per germline. CDR3 length equals 14 residues. CDR3 region: CASSDTGDNSPLHF. In nucleotides, the CDR3 is TGTGCCAGCAGTGATACAGGGGATAATTCACCCCTCCACTTT.

The chain couples TRBV19 to TRBJ1-1; no clear D. The CDR3 runs 15 residues. Germline V lookup: CDR1 LNHDA, CDR2 SQIVND (reference sequence). Trimming cost V 8 bases and J 2 bases, with 18 bases left between them. The CDR3, as DNA: TGTGCCAGTGGGCCCAGGTCTACATTAAACACTGAAGCTTTCTTT. It specifies CASGPRSTLNTEAFF.

The count of this clone is one. The chain has TRBV5-5 and TRBJ2-7; 7 positions agree with TRBD1. CDR3 size: 12 residues. Germline CDR1 reads SGHKS; CDR2 reads YYEKEE (reference sequence). The ends lost 4 bases at V and 2 bases at J; junction bases unmatched: 0. This chain's CDR3 is CASSGTAYEQYF. Here the CDR3 DNA reads TGTGCCAGCAGCGGGACAGCCTACGAGCAGTACTTC.

The chain is built from TRBV11-1 and TRBJ2-2; a possible D gene is TRBD2 (5 bases). The germline V and J ends were trimmed by 2 bases and 0 bases, with 7 bases remaining between them. Germline assignment: CDR1 SGHAT and CDR2 FQDESV (reference sequence). The CDR3 covers 15 residues. The CDR3, as DNA: TGTGCCAGCAGCTTATCGGACTCGAACACCGGGGAGCTGTTTTTT. Translation: CASSLSDSNTGELFF.

V usage is TRBV6-5 and J usage is TRBJ1-1; a weak D match, TRBD1 (6 bases). This CDR3 comprises 13 residues. Trimming removed 6 bases from V and 6 bases from J, with 14 bases in between. CDR1 and CDR2 from the germline V gene are MNHEY and SVGAGI. The CDR3 loop reads CASRTTGKAEAFF. The CDR3, as DNA: TGTGCCAGCAGGACAACAGGGAAGGCTGAAGCTTTCTTT.

This clone has just a few counts. The chain recombines TRBV30 with TRBJ2-2; the D gene is possibly TRBD2 (6 bases). The CDR3 is 13 residues long. V was clipped by 7 bases and J by 5 bases, with 14 bases between them. Germline V gene lookup returns CDR1 GTSNPN and CDR2 SVGIG (reference sequence). In nucleotides, the CDR3 is TGTGCCTCCGGAGGGGAGGTAACCGGGGAGCTGTTTTTT. This translates into CASGGEVTGELFF.